These 29 T cell receptor beta chains were sequenced from one sample in a study of OX40 agonist ivuxolimab in advanced cancers. The assay was immunoSEQ multiplex PCR, and TCRdb's table has in-frame clones only and misses some. Found here are about 94,000 clones, roughly 91% of them singletons; the top ten hold around 0.28%. Sequencing used CD4+ or CD8+ T cells sorted from blood, obtained in a trial of the OX40 agonist ivuxolimab. These receptors were obtained from an adult with an advanced solid tumor such as melanoma, head and neck, liver or kidney cancer.

This chain links TRBV5-5 with TRBJ2-2, with 8 bases fitting TRBD1. The junction had 8 bases not matched to a gene; V was cut back by 0 bases and J by 7 bases. This CDR3 has 16 residues. Germline assignment: CDR1 SGHKS and CDR2 YYEKEE (reference sequence). CDR3 coding DNA: TGTGCCAGCAGCTTGGCCGGCAGGGGGCGGGACGGGGAGCTGTTTTTT. Protein product: CASSLAGRGRDGELFF.

The chain couples TRBV7-2 to TRBJ2-7; no reliable D call. V gave up 5 bases and J gave up 1 base, with 9 bases separating them. The V gene's germline CDR1 is SGHTA and CDR2 FQGNSA. The CDR3 covers 13 residues. The CDR3 region is CASSPRRSYEQYF. The CDR3 DNA reads as TGTGCCAGCAGCCCGCGGCGGTCCTACGAGCAGTACTTC.

CDR3 nucleotides: TGTGCCAGCAGTTTACGTTGGGGGGGGACAGGGTCAACTAATGAAAAACTGTTTTTT. It specifies CASSLRWGGTGSTNEKLFF. The chain joins TRBV27 to TRBJ1-4, with 9 nucleotides matching TRBD1. The CDR3 runs to 19 residues. Losses at the gene ends were 2 bases for V and 0 bases for J; bases not matched to a gene: 10. Germline CDR1 MNHEY, CDR2 SMNVEV (reference sequence).

This clone was observed a few times. The CDR3 nucleotides are TGTGCCAGCAGTGGAGGGGTGACAGGGGATGGCTATGGCTACACCTTC. Amino acid sequence: CASSGGVTGDGYGYTF. J is TRBJ1-2 and V is TRBV2, with 8 bases fitting TRBD1. The CDR3 runs 16 residues. After removal of 4 bases from V and 4 bases from J, the junction contained 11 bases not matched to a gene. CDR1 and CDR2 from the germline V gene are SNHLY and FYNNEI.

The J gene is TRBJ1-3, the V gene TRBV19, with no clear D. V was trimmed by 0 bases and J by 0 bases, leaving 6 bases between them. This CDR3 comprises 15 residues. Germline-derived CDR1 and CDR2 are LNHDA and SQIVND (reference sequence). Here the CDR3 reads CASSIEHLSGNTIYF. The CDR3, as DNA: TGTGCCAGTAGTATAGAACACCTCTCTGGAAACACCATATATTTT. Filled out from reference TRBV19 and TRBJ1-3, the complete variable domain reads DGGITQSPKYLFRKEGQNVTLSCEQNLNHDAMYWYRQDPGQGLRLIYYSQIVNDFQKGDIAEGYSVSREKKESFPLTVTSAQKNPTAFYLCASSIEHLSGNTIYFGEGSWLTVV.

CDR3 nucleotide sequence: TGTGCCTGGAGAGGGCAGGGTTATGGCTACACCTTC. It is translated as CAWRGQGYGYTF. This sequence joins TRBV30 and TRBJ1-2; tentative D call: TRBD1 (5 bases). Trimming took off 3 bases at V and 5 bases at J, with 10 bases between the two ends. Germline V CDR1 and CDR2: GTSNPN, SVGIG (reference sequence). CDR3 length: 12 residues.

The chain carries TRBV10-3 and TRBJ1-2, with 9 positions matching TRBD1. The CDR3 covers 13 residues. Looked up from germline, CDR1 is ENHRY and CDR2 is SYGVKD. J lost 2 bases, V lost 9 bases, and 4 bases had no gene match. The CDR3 sequence is CAIQDRGNYGYTF. CDR3 nucleotide sequence: TGTGCCATTCAGGACAGGGGAAACTATGGCTACACCTTC.

The chain combines TRBV14 with TRBJ2-2; 7 bases fit TRBD2. The CDR3 is made up of 15 amino acids. V was clipped by 3 bases and J by 4 bases; unmatched bases: 5. Germline V gene lookup returns CDR1 SGHDN and CDR2 FVKESK. CDR3 sequence: CASSQTGGPTGELFF. The CDR3 DNA follows: TGTGCCAGCAGCCAGACGGGGGGTCCCACCGGGGAGCTGTTTTTT.

A remark on this clone: This sample also contains other DNA sequences that code for the same CDR3. V and J are TRBV19 and TRBJ1-1; D might be TRBD1 (5 bases). From germline, CDR1 is LNHDA and CDR2 SQIVND (reference sequence). This CDR3 has 15 amino acids. Between the trimmed V and J ends, which lost 1 base and 0 bases, there was a span of 9 bases. CDR3 region: CASSIGRGMNTEAFF. DNA for the CDR3: TGTGCCAGTAGTATAGGGAGGGGCATGAACACTGAAGCTTTCTTT.

This chain links TRBV6-5 with TRBJ1-2, with 8 bases fitting TRBD1. J was trimmed by 2 bases and V by 0 bases; bases with no gene match: 5. The CDR3 spans 16 residues. From germline, CDR1 is MNHEY and CDR2 SVGAGI. CDR3 residues: CASSYSSGQGNYGYTF. The CDR3 DNA is TGTGCCAGCAGTTACTCGTCCGGACAGGGAAACTATGGCTACACCTTC.

The chain has TRBV29-1 and TRBJ2-1; 9 bases align to TRBD1. The CDR3 length is 13 residues. The V and J ends lost 6 bases and 11 bases, in that order; junction bases with no gene match: 11. Germline V gene lookup returns CDR1 SQVTM and CDR2 ANQGSEA. The CDR3 loop reads CSVTRGTGNKQFF. In DNA form, the CDR3 reads TGCAGCGTCACCCGGGGGACAGGGAATAAGCAGTTCTTC.

CDR3 in DNA: TGCAGCGTTAAGGACTGGATACAAGAGACCCAGTACTTC. This codes for CSVKDWIQETQYF. V usage is TRBV29-1 and J usage is TRBJ2-5, with a weak D call TRBD2 (5 bases). Germline V gene data show CDR1 as SQVTM and CDR2 as ANQGSEA. Trimming left V 5 bases short and J 2 bases short, with 12 bases between. The CDR3 has 13 amino acids.

This clone was recorded only once. The chain is built from TRBV7-7 and TRBJ2-5; D is tentatively TRBD1 or TRBD2 (5 bases each). Per the germline V gene, CDR1 is SSHAT and CDR2 is FNYEAQ (reference sequence). V was pared by 5 bases and J by 4 bases, with 14 bases between. The CDR3 is 14 residues long. CDR3 DNA sequence: TGTGCCAGCAGCCAGGACCGAGGGGTAGAGACCCAGTACTTC. The encoded protein is CASSQDRGVETQYF.

This chain uses TRBV2 with TRBJ2-7, with a possible D match to TRBD1 (6 bases). CDR1 SNHLY and CDR2 FYNNEI come from the germline V gene. The CDR3 sequence is 14 residues long. Deletions cut 7 bases from V and 2 bases from J, with 15 bases between. Here the CDR3 reads CASNPGQETYEQYF. The CDR3, as DNA: TGTGCCAGCAATCCGGGACAAGAAACCTACGAGCAGTACTTC.

This clone was seen a handful of times. V and J are TRBV6-5 and TRBJ1-1; a possible D gene is TRBD1 (6 bases). CDR1 and CDR2 from the germline V gene are MNHEY and SVGAGI. V lost 8 bases to trimming and J lost 0 bases, with 10 bases between them. The CDR3 loop spans 13 amino acids. In DNA, the CDR3 is TGTGCCAGCCAGGGGTTGGTGAACACTGAAGCTTTCTTT. This translates into CASQGLVNTEAFF.

The chain combines TRBV25-1 with TRBJ2-7, with a tentative D call TRBD2 (7 bases). The germline V gene has CDR1 MGHDK and CDR2 SYGVNS. Trimming left V 6 bases short and J 2 bases short, with 17 bases between. This CDR3 region has 15 residues. The CDR3, as DNA: TGTGCCAGCAGGCCAGGGGAGGGTATAACCTACGAGCAGTACTTC. This gives the protein CASRPGEGITYEQYF.

The chain employs TRBV29-1 and TRBJ2-7; no clear D gene. V was trimmed by 8 bases and J by 0 bases, leaving 14 bases between them. The CDR3 is 13 residues long. CDR1 SQVTM and CDR2 ANQGSEA come from the germline V gene. The CDR3 nucleotides are TGCAGCATTGCCCCCAGGAGCTCCTACGAGCAGTACTTC. Residues: CSIAPRSSYEQYF.

V gene TRBV6-5 combines with J gene TRBJ1-6; D is uncertain. V was trimmed by 5 bases and J by 9 bases, leaving 14 bases between them. The CDR3 consists of 14 residues. Germline V lookup: CDR1 MNHEY, CDR2 SVGAGI. Here the CDR3 reads CASSLTLARSPLHF. CDR3 DNA sequence: TGTGCCAGCAGTCTGACGCTGGCCCGTTCACCCCTCCACTTT.

The chain has TRBV11-1 and TRBJ2-3; perhaps D is TRBD1 or TRBD2 (5 bases each). Trimming pared 5 bases from V and 1 base from J, leaving 19 bases between. The CDR3 runs 17 residues. Germline V CDR1 and CDR2: SGHAT, FQDESV (reference sequence). CDR3: CASSQKGSGAGTDTQYF. In DNA, the CDR3 is TGTGCCAGCAGCCAAAAAGGGAGTGGGGCAGGCACAGATACGCAGTATTTT. Full variable domain (outside the CDR3, taken from reference TRBV11-1 and TRBJ2-3): EAEVAQSPRYKITEKSQAVAFWCDPISGHATLYWYRQILGQGPELLVQFQDESVVDDSQLPKDRFSAERLKGVDSTLKIQPAELGDSAMYLCASSQKGSGAGTDTQYFGPGTRLTVL.

The chain couples TRBV7-3 to TRBJ2-3; the D gene is possibly TRBD1 (6 bases). This CDR3 contains 14 residues. With 5 bases removed from V and 3 bases from J, the gap between germline ends came to 12 bases. From germline, CDR1 is SGHTA and CDR2 FQGTGA. As DNA, the CDR3 is TGTGCCAGCAGCGGAGAGGGGGTAACAGATACGCAGTATTTT. It translates to CASSGEGVTDTQYF. Looking up the rest from reference TRBV7-3 and TRBJ2-3 gives the full variable domain: GAGVSQTPSNKVTEKGKYVELRCDPISGHTALYWYRQSLGQGPEFLIYFQGTGAADDSGLPNDRFFAVRPEGSVSTLKIQRTERGDSAVYLCASSGEGVTDTQYFGPGTRLTVL.

This clone was counted a few times. The chain uses TRBV5-4 and TRBJ2-6; D not resolved. There are 17 residues in the CDR3. Trimming took 0 bases from V and 1 from J, leaving 11 bases between them. The V gene's germline CDR1 is SGHNT and CDR2 YYREEE (reference sequence). CDR3 coding DNA: TGTGCCAGCAGCTTGGGTGGCACTGGTTCTGGGGCCAACGTCCTGACTTTC. Encoded protein: CASSLGGTGSGANVLTF.

The chain is built from TRBV6-5 and TRBJ2-7; 9 bases fit TRBD1. This CDR3 comprises 15 residues. Germline values: CDR1 MNHEY, CDR2 SVGAGI. The V and J ends lost 0 bases and 1 base, in that order; junction bases with no gene match: 1. The CDR3 protein is CASSYSGQGSYEQYF. Written as DNA, the CDR3 is TGTGCCAGCAGTTACTCGGGACAGGGATCCTACGAGCAGTACTTC.

This chain uses TRBV10-2 with TRBJ1-5; 8 positions agree with TRBD1. This CDR3 has 14 residues. The J segment lost 7 bases and the V segment lost 4 bases, leaving 6 bases of the junction unmatched. The germline gives CDR1 WSHSY, CDR2 SAAADI. CDR3 amino acids: CASSAHRGEQPQHF. The CDR3 DNA reads TGCGCCAGCAGTGCCCACAGGGGGGAGCAGCCCCAGCATTTT.

In its sample, this clone was seen a few times. V is TRBV14 and J is TRBJ1-2, with D possibly TRBD1 on 6 matching bases. The CDR3 covers 12 residues. V lost 4 bases and J lost 6, with 9 bases in between. In germline, CDR1 is SGHDN, CDR2 FVKESK. Written as DNA, the CDR3 is TGTGCCAGCAGCCGGGGGCCCCATGGCTACACCTTC. Protein sequence: CASSRGPHGYTF.

The V gene is TRBV11-2, the J gene TRBJ2-6; D possibly corresponds to TRBD1 (5 bases). This CDR3 contains 16 residues. CDR1 is SGHAT, CDR2 FQNNGV, per germline. Trimming took 0 bases from V and 2 from J, leaving 8 bases between them. This CDR3 is CASSLDRGTGANVLTF. In DNA form, the CDR3 reads TGTGCCAGCAGCTTAGATAGGGGCACTGGGGCCAACGTCCTGACTTTC.

V is TRBV7-9 and J is TRBJ2-7; D is undetermined. The V end lost 3 bases, the J end lost 4 bases, and 4 bases lay between the germline ends. CDR3 length equals 11 residues. Germline CDR1 SEHNR, CDR2 FQNEAQ (reference sequence). The CDR3 is CASSFDYEQYF. The CDR3 nucleotides are TGTGCCAGCAGCTTTGATTACGAGCAGTACTTC.

The genes are TRBV12-2 and TRBJ1-6; the table's D call, TRBD1, was not checked against the DNA. TRBV12-2 is a listed pseudogene. The CDR3 has 19 residues. The CDR3, as DNA: TGTGCAAGTCGCTCCCGGGACAGGGATCCCTTCTACTATAATTCACCCCTCCACTTT. Translating gives CASRSRDRDPFYYNSPLHF.

The rearrangement uses TRBV4-2 and TRBJ2-6; 9 nucleotides agree with TRBD2. Germline V CDR1 and CDR2: LGHNA, YNFKEQ. There are 17 residues in the CDR3. V shed 1 base and J 2 bases; nucleotides not matched to a gene: 3. The CDR3 here is CASSQVRGGAGANVLTF. CDR3 nucleotide sequence: TGTGCCAGCAGCCAAGTCCGCGGGGGGGCTGGGGCCAACGTCCTGACTTTC.

The chain couples TRBV5-5 to TRBJ1-4, with a possible D match to TRBD1 (5 bases). V lost 4 bases to trimming and J lost 3 bases, with 16 bases between them. The CDR3 is made up of 16 amino acids. Germline lookup yields CDR1 SGHKS and CDR2 YYEKEE (reference sequence). The CDR3 nucleotides are TGTGCCAGCAGCACCGACTCCGGGACTCCTAATGAAAAACTGTTTTTT. Translating it yields CASSTDSGTPNEKLFF.